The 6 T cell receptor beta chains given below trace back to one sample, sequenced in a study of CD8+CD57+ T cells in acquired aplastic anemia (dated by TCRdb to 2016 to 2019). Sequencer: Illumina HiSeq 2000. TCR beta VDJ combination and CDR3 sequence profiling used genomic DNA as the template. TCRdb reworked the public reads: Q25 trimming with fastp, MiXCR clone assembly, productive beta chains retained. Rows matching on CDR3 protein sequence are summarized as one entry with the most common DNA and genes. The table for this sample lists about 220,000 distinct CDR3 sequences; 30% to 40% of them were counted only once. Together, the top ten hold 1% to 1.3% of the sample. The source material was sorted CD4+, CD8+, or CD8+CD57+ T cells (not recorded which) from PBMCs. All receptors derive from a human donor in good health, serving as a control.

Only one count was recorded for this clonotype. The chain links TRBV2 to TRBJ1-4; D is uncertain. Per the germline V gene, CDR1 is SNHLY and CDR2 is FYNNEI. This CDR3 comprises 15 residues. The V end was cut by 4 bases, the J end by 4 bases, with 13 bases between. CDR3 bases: TGTGCCAGCAGTGTAGCGGGGATGCGTAATGAAAAACTGTTTTTT. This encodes CASSVAGMRNEKLFF.

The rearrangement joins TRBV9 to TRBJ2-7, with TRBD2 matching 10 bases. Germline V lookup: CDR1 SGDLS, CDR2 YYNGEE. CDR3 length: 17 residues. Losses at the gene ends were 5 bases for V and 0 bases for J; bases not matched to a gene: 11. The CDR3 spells CASRVNELAGISYEQYF. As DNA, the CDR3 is TGTGCCAGCAGGGTAAACGAACTAGCGGGAATCTCCTACGAGCAGTACTTC.

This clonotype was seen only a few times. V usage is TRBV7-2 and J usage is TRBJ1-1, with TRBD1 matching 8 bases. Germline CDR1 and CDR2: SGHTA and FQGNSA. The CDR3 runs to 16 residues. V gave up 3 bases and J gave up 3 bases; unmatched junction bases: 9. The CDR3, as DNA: TGTGCCAGCAGCTTCACGATGGACAGGGTGTACACTGAAGCTTTCTTT. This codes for CASSFTMDRVYTEAFF.

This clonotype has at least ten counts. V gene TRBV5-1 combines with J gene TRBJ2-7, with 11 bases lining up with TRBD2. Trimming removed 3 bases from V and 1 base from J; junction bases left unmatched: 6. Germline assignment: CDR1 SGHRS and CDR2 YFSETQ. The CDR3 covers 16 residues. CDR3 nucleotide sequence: TGCGCCAGCAGCTCACCGGGACTAGCGGAATCCTACGAGCAGTACTTC. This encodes CASSSPGLAESYEQYF.

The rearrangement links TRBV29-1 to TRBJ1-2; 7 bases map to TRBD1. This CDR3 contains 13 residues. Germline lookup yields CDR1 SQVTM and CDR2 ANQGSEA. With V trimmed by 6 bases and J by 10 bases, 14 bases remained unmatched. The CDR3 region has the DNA TGCAGCGTGGATAGTGACAGGGTCGGGGTCTACACCTTC. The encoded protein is CSVDSDRVGVYTF.

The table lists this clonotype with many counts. The CDR3 sequence: CSVDGAGGFGGEQYF. CDR3 nucleotide sequence: TGCAGCGTTGATGGGGCAGGGGGTTTTGGGGGCGAGCAGTACTTC. The chain employs TRBV29-1 and TRBJ2-7; 7 bases fit TRBD1. V shed 3 bases, J shed 6 bases, and the junction held 14 bases outside the gene matches. Germline-derived CDR1 and CDR2 are SQVTM and ANQGSEA. The CDR3 is 15 amino acids.